These 24 T cell receptor beta chains were all obtained from the same sample, sequenced in a study of beta chain features in type 1 diabetes. The study reverse transcribed the entire isolated RNA, so it sequenced expressed TCRB transcripts. Produced via immunoSEQ multiplex PCR; TCRdb's table is partial and in-frame only. Of 850,000 to 900,000 clones listed, 15% to 20% are singletons. What was sequenced was naive CD4+ T cells from blood. These receptors came from a young woman in good health.

The CDR3 loop is CASDNGRTNNEQFF. The CDR3 DNA is TGTGCCAGTGACAACGGGCGGACTAACAATGAGCAGTTCTTC. J is TRBJ2-1 and V is TRBV19; D possibly corresponds to TRBD2 (6 bases). V lost 8 bases and J 5 bases, leaving 16 bases between the germline ends. The CDR3 runs to 14 residues. Per germline, CDR1 LNHDA and CDR2 SQIVND (reference sequence).

The chain recombines TRBV7-9 with TRBJ1-1, with D tentatively TRBD1 (6 bases). The germline V gene has CDR1 SEHNR and CDR2 FQNEAQ (reference sequence). The CDR3 is 15 residues long. Trimming removed 0 bases at V and 0 bases at J, with 8 bases between. For the CDR3, the DNA is TGTGCCAGCAGCTTAGCGGGGACATTGAACACTGAAGCTTTCTTT. The encoded protein is CASSLAGTLNTEAFF. The variable domain in full, completed from reference TRBV7-9 and TRBJ1-1, reads DTGVSQNPRHKITKRGQNVTFRCDPISEHNRLYWYRQTLGQGPEFLTYFQNEAQLEKSRLLSDRFSAERPKGSFSTLEIQRTEQGDSAMYLCASSLAGTLNTEAFFGQGTRLTVV.

This sequence joins TRBV25-1 and TRBJ1-6; D unclear. Trimming removed 6 bases from V and 4 bases from J, with 10 bases in between. Germline V gives CDR1 MGHDK, CDR2 SYGVNS. CDR3 size: 14 residues. DNA for the CDR3: TGTGCCAGCAGAACCGGGCCTTATAATTCACCCCTCCACTTT. This translates into CASRTGPYNSPLHF.

The chain has TRBV7-2 and TRBJ2-1; possible D gene TRBD2, 5 bases. CDR3 length: 15 amino acids. Germline CDR1 and CDR2: SGHTA and FQGNSA. The V and J ends lost 3 bases and 6 bases respectively, with 15 bases between them. The CDR3 reads CASSFEGLVSNEQFF. CDR3 nucleotides: TGTGCCAGCAGCTTTGAGGGCCTCGTTAGCAATGAGCAGTTCTTC.

The V and J genes are TRBV10-3 and TRBJ2-7, with 9 bases identical to TRBD2. CDR3 length: 15 residues. V shed 5 bases and J 0 bases; nucleotides not matched to a gene: 5. Looked up from germline, CDR1 is ENHRY and CDR2 is SYGVKD. The CDR3 spells CAISKAGGNSYEQYF. The CDR3 DNA follows: TGTGCCATCAGTAAAGCGGGAGGCAACTCCTACGAGCAGTACTTC.

For this clone: The same CDR3 arises from other DNA sequences in this sample as well. The chain links TRBV20-1 to TRBJ2-5; D unresolved. From germline, CDR1 is DFQATT and CDR2 SNEGSKA (reference sequence). The CDR3 totals 11 residues. Trimming removed 3 bases from V and 5 bases from J, with 7 bases in between. The CDR3 region is CSARARETQYF. In DNA form, the CDR3 reads TGCAGTGCTAGGGCTCGGGAGACCCAGTACTTC.

CDR3 nucleotide sequence: TGTGCCAGCAGCTTAACGGGGTACACCGGGGAGCTGTTTTTT. Protein sequence: CASSLTGYTGELFF. The V call is TRBV7-6, the J call TRBJ2-2; D may be TRBD2 (5 bases). The germline gives CDR1 SGHVS, CDR2 FNYEAQ. This CDR3 spans 14 amino acids. Deletions cut 2 bases from V and 3 bases from J, with 7 bases between. The whole variable domain, remainder taken from reference TRBV7-6 and TRBJ2-2, is GAGVSQSPRYKVTKRGQDVALRCDPISGHVSLYWYRQALGQGPEFLTYFNYEAQQDKSGLPNDRFSAERPEGSISTLTIQRTEQRDSAMYRCASSLTGYTGELFFGEGSRLTVL.

The chain links TRBV28 to TRBJ2-7; the match to TRBD2 covers 8 bases. Looked up from germline, CDR1 is MDHEN and CDR2 is SYDVKM. The length of the CDR3 is 12 residues. The J segment lost 11 bases and the V segment lost 6 bases, leaving 9 bases of the junction unmatched. Written as DNA, the CDR3 is TGTGCCAGCAGCCACCGGGGGACTAGAAAGTACTTC. Amino acids: CASSHRGTRKYF.

This clone turned up a few times. This chain connects TRBV6-5 to TRBJ2-5; tentatively, D is TRBD2 (6 bases). V shed 7 bases and J shed 3 bases, with 15 bases lying between them. CDR1 and CDR2 from the germline V gene are MNHEY and SVGAGI. This CDR3 spans 14 amino acids. CDR3 sequence reads: CASTRGSTKETQYF. In DNA form, the CDR3 reads TGTGCCAGCACGCGGGGATCAACCAAAGAGACCCAGTACTTC.

This clone has a handful of counts. The chain couples TRBV5-4 to TRBJ2-1, with TRBD2 identical over 12 bases. V was pared by 0 bases and J by 8 bases, with 9 bases of the junction left unmatched. Per the germline V gene, CDR1 is SGHNT and CDR2 is YYREEE (reference sequence). There are 17 residues in the CDR3. The DNA of the CDR3 is TGTGCCAGCAGCTTGGAACTACTAGCGGGAGGCTGGGATGAGCAGTTCTTC. It yields the protein CASSLELLAGGWDEQFF.

This clone was recorded once. This sequence joins TRBV10-3 and TRBJ1-1; D ambiguous. CDR1 ENHRY and CDR2 SYGVKD come from the germline V gene. This CDR3 comprises 13 residues. The CDR3 protein is CVIQRQTNTEAFF. In nucleotides, the CDR3 is TGTGTCATACAGCGGCAGACGAACACTGAAGCTTTCTTT.

Only a few counts were recorded for this clone. The rearrangement uses TRBV6-5 and TRBJ1-4; D not resolved. V was shortened by 4 bases and J by 8 bases, with 14 bases between the two germline ends. The CDR3 is 14 residues long. From germline, CDR1 is MNHEY and CDR2 SVGAGI. CDR3 region: CASSFRPGTEKLFF. CDR3 in DNA: TGTGCCAGCAGTTTTAGGCCCGGTACGGAAAAACTGTTTTTT.

The chain joins TRBV7-8 to TRBJ2-7; 8 positions agree with TRBD2. This CDR3 is 19 amino acids long. The junction had 16 bases not matched to a gene; V was cut back by 1 base and J by 2 bases. Germline CDR1 SGHVS, CDR2 FQNEAQ. For the CDR3, the DNA is TGTGCCAGCAGCTTAGGGGGCGGACCAGGACTAGCCACGACCTACGAGCAGTACTTC. Protein: CASSLGGGPGLATTYEQYF. Supplemented by reference TRBV7-8 and TRBJ2-7, the full variable domain reads GAGVSQSPRYKVAKRGQDVALRCDPISGHVSLFWYQQALGQGPEFLTYFQNEAQLDKSGLPSDRFFAERPEGSVSTLKIQRTQQEDSAVYLCASSLGGGPGLATTYEQYFGPGTRLTVT.

The chain uses TRBV18 and TRBJ2-5; tentative D call: TRBD2 (5 bases). The CDR3 is 12 amino acids. Trimming took off 8 bases at V and 4 bases at J, with 11 bases between the two ends. Germline V gene lookup returns CDR1 KGHSH and CDR2 LQKENI. CDR3 nucleotide sequence: TGTGCCAGCACCGCGGGTGGAGAGACCCAGTACTTC. Translated, it gives CASTAGGETQYF.

The J gene is TRBJ2-7, the V gene TRBV7-8; perhaps TRBD1 as D (6 bases). V lost 0 bases and J 4 bases, leaving 13 bases between the germline ends. Germline V CDR1 and CDR2: SGHVS, FQNEAQ. This CDR3 is built from 15 residues. CDR3: CASSLARDKFYEQYF. In DNA, the CDR3 is TGTGCCAGCAGCTTAGCCCGGGACAAATTTTACGAGCAGTACTTC.

The gene calls are TRBV9 and TRBJ2-3; D is perhaps TRBD1 or TRBD2 (5 bases each). V was pared by 7 bases and J by 2 bases, with 11 bases between. This CDR3 is 13 amino acids long. Germline CDR1 SGDLS, CDR2 YYNGEE. The CDR3 nucleotides read TGTGCCAGCCGGGACGCATTCACAGATACGCAGTATTTT. It codes for CASRDAFTDTQYF.

The CDR3 bases are TGTGCCAGCAGCCCAGGGGGTAGCTGGTACGAGCAGTACTTC. This encodes CASSPGGSWYEQYF. V is TRBV7-2 and J is TRBJ2-7, with 7 bases that match TRBD1. The CDR3 has 14 residues. Germline values: CDR1 SGHTA, CDR2 FQGNSA. With V trimmed by 5 bases and J by 4 bases, 8 bases remained unmatched.

The V call is TRBV7-9, the J call TRBJ2-7; D might be TRBD1 or TRBD2, each matching 5 bases. The germline CDR1 and CDR2 sequences are SEHNR and FQNEAQ (reference sequence). The CDR3 is 15 amino acids. V shed 1 base and J shed 3 bases, with 13 bases lying between them. The CDR3 nucleotides read TGTGCCAGCAGCTTAGATTGGGACCCTGACTACGAGCAGTACTTC. It is translated as CASSLDWDPDYEQYF.

The chain combines TRBV5-1 with TRBJ2-5, with 11 bases that match TRBD2. Germline loops: CDR1 SGHRS, CDR2 YFSETQ. This CDR3 is built from 19 residues. V lost 0 bases to trimming and J lost 8 bases; unmatched junction nucleotides: 18. The CDR3 nucleotides read TGCGCCAGCAGCTTGGTGTCCTCCGGACTAGCGGGTGGAGCTCTTACCCAGTACTTC. It specifies CASSLVSSGLAGGALTQYF.

The V and J genes are TRBV2 and TRBJ2-2; tentatively, D is TRBD1 (6 bases). The V gene's germline CDR1 is SNHLY and CDR2 FYNNEI. Trimming removed 9 bases at V and 4 bases at J, with 21 bases between. The CDR3 loop spans 16 amino acids. Written as DNA, the CDR3 is TGTGCCAGGAGCAAAGACAGGATGCAGGGCACCGGGGAGCTGTTTTTT. Its protein is CARSKDRMQGTGELFF.

In this sample, this clone turned up a few times. The V call is TRBV7-4, the J call TRBJ1-2; unclear D gene. This CDR3 comprises 14 residues. Trimming pared 0 bases from V and 7 bases from J, leaving 12 bases between. CDR1 is SGHVT and CDR2 is SQSDAQ in the germline V gene. This chain's CDR3 is CASSLAQRASGYTF. CDR3 DNA: TGTGCCAGCAGCTTAGCGCAAAGGGCAAGTGGCTACACCTTC.

As concerns this clone: The same CDR3 also results from other DNA sequences found in this sample. The chain carries TRBV6-1 and TRBJ2-6; no clear D gene. This CDR3 region has 13 residues. Germline CDR1 MNHNS, CDR2 SASEGT. V shed 8 bases and J shed 0 bases, with 5 bases lying between them. CDR3 residues: CASRFSGANVLTF. The CDR3 DNA sequence: TGTGCCAGCCGCTTCTCTGGGGCCAACGTCCTGACTTTC.

This clone was counted only a few times. V usage is TRBV5-6 and J usage is TRBJ1-1; 8 positions match TRBD1. With V trimmed by 4 bases and J by 10 bases, 9 bases remained unmatched. Germline V CDR1 and CDR2: SGHDT, YYEEEE. This CDR3 comprises 13 residues. The CDR3 region is CASSDRGVDVAFF. In DNA, the CDR3 is TGTGCCAGCAGCGACAGGGGTGTGGACGTAGCTTTCTTT.

The V and J genes are TRBV9 and TRBJ2-3; 15 nucleotides line up with TRBD2. Germline CDR1 reads SGDLS; CDR2 reads YYNGEE. The CDR3 runs to 20 residues. The J segment lost 0 bases and the V segment lost 4 bases, leaving 12 bases of the junction unmatched. CDR3 bases: TGTGCCAGCAGCAAAGGGACTAGCGGGAGGAAACTTACTAGCACAGATACGCAGTATTTT. As protein: CASSKGTSGRKLTSTDTQYF.